Here is one T cell receptor beta chain with its context. The source of the sample is a study of cytomegalovirus exposure and HLA in healthy donors. PCR amplification relied on 60 Vbeta primers (plus 13 Jbeta primers). Profiling relied on immunoSEQ multiplex PCR, and the TCRdb table lists in-frame clones only, not all of them. This table lists roughly 39,000 clones. The sequencing input was PBMCs. This receptor was taken from a young man in good health and CMV-seronegative.

The CDR3 nucleotides read TGTGCCAGCAGCCCTACAGGATCCTACTACAATGAGCAGTTCTTC. Translated, it gives CASSPTGSYYNEQFF. This rearrangement joins TRBV7-9 to TRBJ2-1; D is perhaps TRBD1 (5 bases). Deletions cut 5 bases from V and 3 bases from J, with 14 bases between. The CDR3 is 15 amino acids. The germline gives CDR1 SEHNR, CDR2 FQNEAQ (reference sequence).